This T cell receptor beta chain is from a study of OX40 agonist ivuxolimab in advanced cancers. This clone was seen a handful of times. Data came from immunoSEQ multiplex PCR; TCRdb stores just in-frame clones and leaves some out. The sample lists around 92,000 clones; approximately 88% were seen once. In germline, CDR1 is SGHNT, CDR2 YYREEE (reference sequence). The V end was cut by 4 bases, the J end by 5 bases, with 19 bases between. The CDR3 is 16 amino acids. The chain has TRBV5-4 and TRBJ1-5; possibly TRBD1 for D (5 bases). This specimen was CD4+ or CD8+ T cells sorted from blood, taken in a trial of the OX40 agonist ivuxolimab. This TCR came from an adult with an advanced solid tumor such as melanoma, head and neck, liver or kidney cancer. The CDR3 sequence: CASSHPGRRGYQPQHF. CDR3 DNA: TGTGCCAGCAGCCACCCAGGGAGAAGGGGCTATCAGCCCCAGCATTTT. Drawing the rest from reference TRBV5-4 and TRBJ1-5, the complete variable domain is ETGVTQSPTHLIKTRGQQVTLRCSSQSGHNTVSWYQQALGQGPQFIFQYYREEENGRGNFPPRFSGLQFPNYSSELNVNALELDDSALYLCASSHPGRRGYQPQHFGDGTRLSIL.